This TCR beta chain came from a study of blood T cells in healthy people across ages. Each sample yielded at least 6 million isolated PBMCs. There are 15 residues in the CDR3. Germline CDR1 SNHLY, CDR2 FYNNEI. The germline V and J ends were trimmed by 1 base and 4 bases, with 11 bases remaining between them. With a J-beta primer mix and a sample-barcoded 5' primer, a second PCR ran about 7 to 12 cycles. Each cDNA molecule received a tag from a template-switch adaptor that had 12 random nucleotides. Samples each returned at least 3 million CDR3-containing paired-end reads. TCRdb re-called the 5' RACE reads with MiXCR, one entry per CDR3 protein. The data contain 650,000 to 1,000,000 distinct CDR3 sequences, 30% to 45% of them singletons. A few counts support this clonotype.

The material sequenced was blood. The receptor's source is a young man in good health. The V and J genes are TRBV2 and TRBJ2-1, with D possibly matching TRBD2 (5 bases). DNA for the CDR3: TGTGCCAGCAGTGAAGAGGGAGAGCCATACAATGAGCAGTTCTTC. Its translation is CASSEEGEPYNEQFF.